What follows are 29 T cell receptor beta chains derived from one specimen sequenced in a study of OX40 agonist ivuxolimab in advanced cancers. Data came from immunoSEQ multiplex PCR; TCRdb stores just in-frame clones and leaves some out. The repertoire holds roughly 40,000 clones, with 87% as singletons. The sample was CD4+ or CD8+ T cells sorted from blood, taken in a trial of the OX40 agonist ivuxolimab. The receptor source for this set is an adult with an advanced solid tumor such as melanoma, head and neck, liver or kidney cancer.

This clone was observed once. The chain couples TRBV6-6 to TRBJ1-1; D is uncertain. The CDR3 length is 15 residues. Deletions cut 7 bases from V and 3 bases from J, with 18 bases between. Per the germline V gene, CDR1 is MNHNY and CDR2 is SVGAGI (reference sequence). The CDR3 is CASTPYPGSHTEAFF. In DNA form, the CDR3 reads TGTGCCAGCACCCCTTATCCGGGGAGTCACACTGAAGCTTTCTTT.

The chain uses TRBV7-2 and TRBJ2-7; D is tentatively TRBD1 or TRBD2 (6 bases each). CDR3 length: 13 amino acids. Trimming left V 5 bases short and J 5 bases short, with 13 bases between. CDR1 and CDR2 (germline): SGHTA, FQGNSA. CDR3 sequence: CASSLWGAHEQYF. The CDR3 DNA sequence: TGTGCCAGCAGCCTGTGGGGGGCGCACGAGCAGTACTTC. The variable domain in full, completed from reference TRBV7-2 and TRBJ2-7, reads GAGVSQSPSNKVTEKGKDVELRCDPISGHTALYWYRQSLGQGLEFLIYFQGNSAPDKSGLPSDRFSAERTGGSVSTLTIQRTQQEDSAVYLCASSLWGAHEQYFGPGTRLTVT.

The chain uses TRBV7-2 and TRBJ2-3; D gene ambiguous. V was shortened by 1 base and J by 0 bases, with 11 bases between the two germline ends. The CDR3 extends over 16 amino acids. The germline V gene has CDR1 SGHTA and CDR2 FQGNSA. The CDR3 DNA is TGTGCCAGCAGCTTAGGGGAACAGTATAGCACAGATACGCAGTATTTT. Translating gives CASSLGEQYSTDTQYF.

This chain uses TRBV5-6 with TRBJ2-2; D remains ambiguous. Trimming pared 4 bases from V and 7 bases from J, leaving 11 bases between. The CDR3 length is 13 residues. Germline CDR1 is SGHDT and CDR2 is YYEEEE. The CDR3 DNA sequence: TGTGCCAGCAGCCCTCTACCAGGCGGGGAGCTGTTTTTT. It specifies CASSPLPGGELFF.

This sequence joins TRBV12-5 and TRBJ2-7, with D perhaps TRBD2 (5 bases). Looked up from germline, CDR1 is LGHNT and CDR2 is FRNRAP. The CDR3 consists of 15 residues. Trimming stripped 4 bases from V and 6 bases from J, with 19 bases between. The chain's CDR3 is CASGSPGSTWGEQYF. The CDR3 nucleotides read TGTGCTAGTGGTTCTCCGGGGTCTACATGGGGCGAGCAGTACTTC.

The rearrangement joins TRBV5-4 to TRBJ2-7; D not certain. Per the germline V gene, CDR1 is SGHNT and CDR2 is YYREEE (reference sequence). The CDR3 has 14 amino acids. The ends were cut back, 0 bases at V and 3 bases at J, with 10 bases in the middle. The DNA for the CDR3 is TGTGCCAGCAGCTTGGGTACTGGGTACTACGAGCAGTACTTC. Translating it yields CASSLGTGYYEQYF. Full variable domain (missing parts from reference TRBV5-4 and TRBJ2-7): ETGVTQSPTHLIKTRGQQVTLRCSSQSGHNTVSWYQQALGQGPQFIFQYYREEENGRGNFPPRFSGLQFPNYSSELNVNALELDDSALYLCASSLGTGYYEQYFGPGTRLTVT.

The chain combines TRBV7-9 with TRBJ1-1; TRBD1 matches at 7 bases. This CDR3 region has 15 residues. Trimming removed 2 bases from V and 4 bases from J; junction bases left unmatched: 7. CDR1 is SEHNR, CDR2 FQNEAQ, per germline (reference sequence). The CDR3 DNA reads as TGTGCCAGCAGCTTAATGACAGGGTTGGCCACTGAAGCTTTCTTT. Translating gives CASSLMTGLATEAFF.

This chain uses TRBV4-1 with TRBJ2-1; 8 positions agree with TRBD2. Trimming removed 0 bases from V and 4 bases from J; junction bases left unmatched: 5. This CDR3 is 16 amino acids long. CDR1 and CDR2 (germline): MGHRA, YSYEKL. Written as DNA, the CDR3 is TGCGCCAGCAGCCAAGAGTCGACTAGCGTATACAATGAGCAGTTCTTC. It yields the protein CASSQESTSVYNEQFF.

The V call is TRBV5-1, the J call TRBJ2-1; D call uncertain. From germline, CDR1 is SGHRS and CDR2 YFSETQ. Trimming shortened V by 3 bases and J by 8 bases, and 21 bases separated the two germline ends. This CDR3 comprises 16 residues. The CDR3 region is CASSYTTETSTYEQFF. CDR3 DNA sequence: TGCGCCAGCAGCTACACAACGGAGACCTCTACTTATGAGCAGTTCTTC.

The CDR3 region is CASSQGGLGDEQYF. CDR3 nucleotide sequence: TGTGCCAGCAGCCAGGGGGGACTTGGGGACGAGCAGTACTTC. The V call is TRBV7-2, the J call TRBJ2-7; D is possibly TRBD1 (7 bases). This CDR3 is 14 amino acids long. Looked up from germline, CDR1 is SGHTA and CDR2 is FQGNSA. The V gene lost 5 bases and the J gene lost 5 bases, with 16 bases spanning the gap. The variable domain in full, with the rest retrieved from reference TRBV7-2 and TRBJ2-7, is GAGVSQSPSNKVTEKGKDVELRCDPISGHTALYWYRQSLGQGLEFLIYFQGNSAPDKSGLPSDRFSAERTGGSVSTLTIQRTQQEDSAVYLCASSQGGLGDEQYFGPGTRLTVT.

Concerning this clone: This may arise from a read error, as a much more abundant clone is one base away. Other DNA sequences from this sample encode an identical CDR3 as well. The chain is built from TRBV6-1 and TRBJ2-2; possibly TRBD1 for D (6 bases). Per the germline V gene, CDR1 is MNHNS and CDR2 is SASEGT. CDR3 length: 14 residues. In DNA form, the CDR3 reads TGTGCCAGCAGTGAAGCAGGGGACACCGGGGAGTTGTTTTTT. It specifies CASSEAGDTGELFF.

The chain uses TRBV6-5 and TRBJ1-2; TRBD1 is a possible D gene (6 bases). CDR1 MNHEY and CDR2 SVGAGI come from the germline V gene. Deletions cut 6 bases from V and 1 base from J, with 15 bases between. The CDR3 spans 15 residues. Here the CDR3 reads CASRVNRDINYGYTF. In DNA form, the CDR3 reads TGTGCCAGCAGAGTAAACCGGGACATTAACTATGGCTACACCTTC.

The rearrangement links TRBV4-3 to TRBJ1-2; possible D gene TRBD1, 5 bases. This CDR3 has 15 residues. Germline CDR1 reads LGHNA; CDR2 reads YSLEER. V lost 4 bases to trimming and J lost 4 bases, with 16 bases between them. The DNA of the CDR3 is TGCGCCAGCAGCCTCCGGGACGCACGGGGCTATGGCTACACCTTC. Protein sequence: CASSLRDARGYGYTF.

The chain couples TRBV10-3 to TRBJ2-7; TRBD1 agrees at 12 bases. Trimming at V came to 7 bases and at J to 4 bases, leaving 8 bases not matched to a gene. Germline V lookup: CDR1 ENHRY, CDR2 SYGVKD. The CDR3 covers 15 residues. DNA for the CDR3: TGTGCCATCACCGAGGGACAGGGGGCGAATTACGAGCAGTACTTC. Translation: CAITEGQGANYEQYF.

The chain recombines TRBV27 with TRBJ2-2; D not certain. Germline V gene sequence: CDR1 MNHEY, CDR2 SMNVEV (reference sequence). The CDR3 totals 11 residues. The germline V and J ends were trimmed by 6 bases and 9 bases, with 8 bases remaining between them. CDR3 DNA sequence: TGTGCCAGCAGCCCCAACAGGGAGCTGTTTTTT. It is translated as CASSPNRELFF.

V gene TRBV4-2 combines with J gene TRBJ2-1, with 9 bases that match TRBD1. The germline V gene encodes CDR1 LGHNA and CDR2 YNFKEQ. After removal of 1 base from V and 3 bases from J, the junction contained 10 bases not matched to a gene. The CDR3 is 18 residues long. CDR3 sequence (DNA): TGTGCCAGCAGCCAAGTACATCCGGGACAGGGACTCTACAATGAGCAGTTCTTC. As protein: CASSQVHPGQGLYNEQFF.

The V and J genes are TRBV2 and TRBJ1-1, with D unresolved. CDR3 size: 14 residues. The ends were cut back, 3 bases at V and 3 bases at J, with 11 bases in the middle. Germline values: CDR1 SNHLY, CDR2 FYNNEI. The CDR3: CASSDRQAYTEAFF. CDR3 DNA: TGTGCCAGCAGTGATCGGCAGGCCTACACTGAAGCTTTCTTT.

This CDR3 reads CASSQREPGAGSSYNEQFF. The CDR3, as DNA: TGTGCCAGCAGCCAACGGGAACCAGGGGCAGGGAGCTCCTACAATGAGCAGTTCTTC. The chain recombines TRBV4-2 with TRBJ2-1; D is perhaps TRBD1 (6 bases). The V and J ends lost 2 bases and 0 bases respectively, with 20 bases between them. Looked up from germline, CDR1 is LGHNA and CDR2 is YNFKEQ. The CDR3 has 19 amino acids.

This rearrangement joins TRBV28 to TRBJ1-2, with 9 positions matching TRBD1. Per the germline V gene, CDR1 is MDHEN and CDR2 is SYDVKM. J was trimmed by 6 bases and V by 4 bases; bases with no gene match: 3. The CDR3 runs 13 residues. The CDR3 protein is CASSYRGLNGYTF. The CDR3 DNA sequence: TGTGCCAGCAGTTACAGGGGGCTGAATGGCTACACCTTC.

V is TRBV7-9 and J is TRBJ1-2; perhaps TRBD1 as D (5 bases). The V end was cut by 5 bases, the J end by 4 bases, with 14 bases between. The CDR3 sequence is 14 residues long. Germline V gene data show CDR1 as SEHNR and CDR2 as FQNEAQ (reference sequence). DNA for the CDR3: TGTGCCAGCAGCCCCAGTGACAGTCTCTATGGCTACACCTTC. It is translated as CASSPSDSLYGYTF.

V and J are TRBV7-9 and TRBJ1-1, with TRBD1 identical over 7 bases. This CDR3 has 15 residues. The ends lost 5 bases at V and 0 bases at J; junction bases unmatched: 6. Germline values: CDR1 SEHNR, CDR2 FQNEAQ (reference sequence). The CDR3 reads CASSPQGQMNTEAFF. The CDR3 bases are TGTGCCAGCAGCCCGCAGGGACAGATGAACACTGAAGCTTTCTTT.

This chain uses TRBV4-3 with TRBJ2-7, with 10 positions matching TRBD2. V lost 0 bases, J lost 3 bases, and 5 bases stayed unmatched. The germline CDR1 and CDR2 sequences are LGHNA and YSLEER. The CDR3 sequence is 16 residues long. CDR3 region: CASSQDGIAGGYEQYF. The CDR3 DNA reads TGCGCCAGCAGCCAAGATGGGATAGCGGGGGGCTACGAGCAGTACTTC.

The table lists this clone with a few counts. The chain combines TRBV10-3 with TRBJ1-5; 11 bases agree with TRBD1. V shed 10 bases and J 4 bases; nucleotides not matched to a gene: 6. Germline CDR1 ENHRY, CDR2 SYGVKD. This CDR3 is 14 amino acids long. The CDR3 reads CARSWDRGNQPQHF. The CDR3 bases are TGTGCCAGAAGCTGGGACAGGGGGAATCAGCCCCAGCATTTT.

The rearrangement joins TRBV7-2 to TRBJ2-7, with D uncertain. The ends were cut back, 6 bases at V and 2 bases at J, with 5 bases in the middle. CDR1 is SGHTA and CDR2 is FQGNSA in the germline V gene. This CDR3 is built from 11 residues. The CDR3 sequence: CASSSTYEQYF. In DNA, the CDR3 is TGTGCCAGCAGTTCCACCTACGAGCAGTACTTC.

This chain uses TRBV2 with TRBJ2-7; D is uncertain. Between the trimmed V and J ends, which lost 6 bases and 0 bases, there was a span of 9 bases. Germline V CDR1 and CDR2: SNHLY, FYNNEI. CDR3 length equals 13 residues. The CDR3: CASSPTDSYEQYF. The CDR3 DNA follows: TGTGCCAGCAGCCCTACGGACTCCTACGAGCAGTACTTC.

This chain links TRBV27 with TRBJ2-1; 9 nucleotides line up with TRBD2. This CDR3 contains 15 residues. The germline CDR1 and CDR2 sequences are MNHEY and SMNVEV (reference sequence). Trimming removed 6 bases from V and 0 bases from J; junction bases left unmatched: 3. The CDR3: CASRTLAGSYNEQFF. Here the CDR3 DNA reads TGTGCCAGCAGGACACTAGCGGGCTCCTACAATGAGCAGTTCTTC.

The gene calls are TRBV7-6 and TRBJ2-7; 11 bases line up with TRBD2. V trimming: 1 base; J trimming: 2 bases; junction bases outside the gene matches: 7. The germline V gene encodes CDR1 SGHVS and CDR2 FNYEAQ. The CDR3 runs 17 residues. The CDR3 protein is CASSLGLAGKGAYEQYF. In DNA form, the CDR3 reads TGTGCCAGCAGCTTAGGACTAGCGGGGAAGGGGGCCTACGAGCAGTACTTC.

By sample share, this clone is medium-sized. This chain links TRBV30 with TRBJ1-2; 8 bases agree with TRBD1. CDR1 and CDR2 from the germline V gene are GTSNPN and SVGIG (reference sequence). J was trimmed by 6 bases and V by 3 bases; bases with no gene match: 6. This CDR3 spans 13 amino acids. For the CDR3, the DNA is TGTGCCTGGAGAACCGGGACAGGAGATGGCTACACCTTC. It is translated as CAWRTGTGDGYTF.

V and J are TRBV27 and TRBJ1-5; D possibly corresponds to TRBD1 (5 bases). V was pared by 3 bases and J by 4 bases, with 10 bases between. CDR1 and CDR2 from the germline V gene are MNHEY and SMNVEV (reference sequence). CDR3 size: 14 residues. The CDR3, as DNA: TGTGCCAGCAGTTTTGGGGCAGATAATCAGCCCCAGCATTTT. It yields the protein CASSFGADNQPQHF.